What follows describes a single TCR beta chain. What it recognizes is unknown. There were likely unrecorded immune exposures, though donors were nominally healthy when sampled. The PCR employed 60 Vbeta primers together with 13 Jbeta primers. Produced via immunoSEQ multiplex PCR; TCRdb's table is partial and in-frame only. Found here are roughly 260,000 clones, about four fifths of them singletons; the top ten hold roughly 2%. The data were obtained in a study of cytomegalovirus exposure and HLA in healthy donors. General study findings and limits: One cluster of highly shared sequence variants probably arose as a sequencing artifact.

V gave up 6 bases and J gave up 4 bases; unmatched junction bases: 8. This CDR3 region has 15 residues. CDR1 is SGHTA, CDR2 FQGNSA, per germline. The chain uses TRBV7-2 and TRBJ1-5, with TRBD1 matching 8 bases. The material sequenced was PBMCs. The receptor was isolated from a woman in her 40s in good health and CMV-seropositive. The CDR3 DNA follows: TGTGCCAGCAGGGAAGGGGACAGGCAAAATCAGCCCCAGCATTTT. This gives the protein CASREGDRQNQPQHF.